This T cell receptor (beta chain) was retrieved from a study of technical replicates of blood from a few donors. The CDR3 consists of 17 residues. V lost 2 bases, J lost 2 bases, and 6 bases stayed unmatched. Looked up from germline, CDR1 is MNHEY and CDR2 is SMNVEV (reference sequence). Data came from immunoSEQ multiplex PCR; TCRdb stores just in-frame clones and leaves some out. The table has fewer than 95,000 clones, approximately 94% seen once. This TCR was sampled from a human donor in good health. The sample was T cells isolated from PBMCs. V usage is TRBV27 and J usage is TRBJ1-5; 10 bases map to TRBD1. CDR3 sequence (DNA): TGTGCCAGCAGTTTACGGGACAGGGGAATGGGCAATCAGCCCCAGCATTTT. This sequence encodes CASSLRDRGMGNQPQHF.